Listed below are T cell receptor beta chains from one sample, sequenced in a study of T cells after yellow fever vaccination. TCRdb called the 5' RACE reads again in MiXCR, with one record for every CDR3 protein. The data contain more than 90,000 distinct CDR3 sequences, 7.2% of them singletons. Sequencing used CD4+ T cells sorted from PBMCs, obtained roughly 47 days after the first yellow fever vaccination. These receptors originate from a man aged 18 to 30 who received the YFV17D yellow fever vaccine. Each CDR3 is given with its conserved first and last residue. Clone size appears in some rows only: once, few, many, or a class for an expanded clone.

TRBV10-2,TRBJ2-3,many,CACASSGHSTDTQYF
TRBV18,TRBJ1-1,few,CASSASGMDTEAFF
TRBV5-4,TRBJ2-3,many,CATDRGGNTDTQYF
TRBV12-5,TRBJ2-1,many,CASGRGSSYNEQFF
TRBV12-3/TRBV12-4,TRBJ1-2,many,CASSLARGKGGYTF
TRBV11-3,TRBJ2-5,-,CASSLGHWETQYF
TRBV18,TRBJ1-3,many,CASSPVPWTEGNTIYF
TRBV10-3,TRBJ1-2,few,CAISESTVGGGTNYGYTF
TRBV24-1,TRBJ1-2,many,CATSVLGYGYTF
TRBV5-6,TRBJ2-5,many,CASSFALQGGETQYF
TRBV28,TRBJ2-2,many,CASRSFRANTGELFF
TRBV12-3/TRBV12-4,TRBJ2-3,few,CASSRQRGTQYF
TRBV10-3,TRBJ1-1,many,CAISDRTGDTEAFF
TRBV2,TRBJ2-7,many,CASSAMFYEQYF
TRBV12-3/TRBV12-4,TRBJ2-5,many,CASSLLRETQYF
TRBV6-2/TRBV6-3,TRBJ2-1,many,CASSYWTDSGGTYNEQFF
TRBV5-1,TRBJ2-3,many,CASSRDSARDTQYF
TRBV6-5,TRBJ1-2,many,CASRTGGGYGYTF
TRBV7-2,TRBJ1-5,-,CASSLDVGRNQPQHF
TRBV11-2,TRBJ2-3,many,CASSSLRVGGGDTQYF
TRBV5-1,TRBJ1-5,many,CASSLTGANNQPQHF
TRBV20-1,TRBJ2-1,many,CSARRGAGNEQFF
TRBV9,TRBJ1-6,-,CASSAQQGIGSPLHF
TRBV4-2,TRBJ1-2,few,CASSQARGDGYTF
TRBV28,TRBJ2-5,few,CASSRPRTTQETQYF
TRBV5-1,TRBJ2-2,many,CASSRDGELFF
TRBV18,TRBJ2-1,many,CASSPVGYNEQFF
TRBV4-2,TRBJ2-2,many,CASSQELTVRTGELFF
TRBV7-6,TRBJ1-4,many,CASSRADRRLFATNEKLFF
TRBV29-1,TRBJ2-1,many,CSVGGGPPNEQFF
TRBV7-2,TRBJ2-1,many,CASSLWGGRYNEQFF
TRBV11-3,TRBJ2-1,few,CASSPRPAGDEQFF
TRBV29-1,TRBJ2-5,many,CSVGGTIETQYF
TRBV2,TRBJ1-5,-,CASSDRVAQPQHF
TRBV6-5,TRBJ2-7,few,CASSSGLATYEQYF
TRBV5-1,TRBJ1-4,-,CASSEGTARNEKLFF
TRBV7-9,TRBJ2-1,many,CASSLALAGTYEQFF
TRBV7-2,TRBJ2-1,many,CASASGGAAYNEQFF
TRBV19,TRBJ1-2,few,CASNKQGQGANYGYTF
TRBV7-9,TRBJ1-1,many,CASSLQGPEAFF
TRBV9,TRBJ2-2,-,CASSPVMGPHGELFF
TRBV28,TRBJ1-2,few,CASSYGQGGEYGYTF
TRBV9,TRBJ2-3,many,CASSVAADTQYF
TRBV27,TRBJ2-3,many,CASSLSPGDLSTDTQYF
TRBV6-1,TRBJ2-3,-,CASSTTGQGFVYTQYF
TRBV6-5,TRBJ2-2,many,CASSYSSMRGPNTGELFF